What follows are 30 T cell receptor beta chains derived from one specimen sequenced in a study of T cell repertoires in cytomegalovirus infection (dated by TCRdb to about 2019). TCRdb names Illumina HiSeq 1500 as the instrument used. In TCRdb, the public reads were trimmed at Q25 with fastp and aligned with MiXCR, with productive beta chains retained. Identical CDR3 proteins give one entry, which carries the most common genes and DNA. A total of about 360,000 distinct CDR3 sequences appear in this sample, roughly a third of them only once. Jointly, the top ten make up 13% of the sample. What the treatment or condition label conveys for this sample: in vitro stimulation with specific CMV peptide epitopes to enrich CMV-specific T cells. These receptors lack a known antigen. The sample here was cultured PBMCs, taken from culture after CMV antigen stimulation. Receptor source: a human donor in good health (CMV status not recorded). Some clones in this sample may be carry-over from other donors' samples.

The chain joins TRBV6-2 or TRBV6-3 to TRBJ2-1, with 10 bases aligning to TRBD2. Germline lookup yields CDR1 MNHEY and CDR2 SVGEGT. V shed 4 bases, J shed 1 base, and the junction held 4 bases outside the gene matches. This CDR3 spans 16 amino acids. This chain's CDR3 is CASSSLLAGSYNEQFF. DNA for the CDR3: TGTGCCAGCAGTTCCCTACTAGCGGGGTCCTACAATGAGCAGTTCTTC.

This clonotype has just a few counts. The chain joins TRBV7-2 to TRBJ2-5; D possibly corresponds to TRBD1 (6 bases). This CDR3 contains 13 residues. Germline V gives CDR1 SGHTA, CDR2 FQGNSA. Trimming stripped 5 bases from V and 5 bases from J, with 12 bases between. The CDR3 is CASSQQRGETQYF. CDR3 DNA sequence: TGTGCCAGCAGCCAACAAAGGGGGGAGACCCAGTACTTC.

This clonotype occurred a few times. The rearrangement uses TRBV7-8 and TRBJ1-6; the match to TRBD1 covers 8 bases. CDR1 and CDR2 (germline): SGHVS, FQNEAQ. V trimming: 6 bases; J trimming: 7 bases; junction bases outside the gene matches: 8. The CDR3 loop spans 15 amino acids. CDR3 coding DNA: TGTGCCAGCAGGCGAGACAGGGGAAACAATTCACCCCTCCACTTT. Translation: CASRRDRGNNSPLHF. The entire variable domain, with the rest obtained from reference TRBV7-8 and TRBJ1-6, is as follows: GAGVSQSPRYKVAKRGQDVALRCDPISGHVSLFWYQQALGQGPEFLTYFQNEAQLDKSGLPSDRFFAERPEGSVSTLKIQRTQQEDSAVYLCASRRDRGNNSPLHFGNGTRLTVT.

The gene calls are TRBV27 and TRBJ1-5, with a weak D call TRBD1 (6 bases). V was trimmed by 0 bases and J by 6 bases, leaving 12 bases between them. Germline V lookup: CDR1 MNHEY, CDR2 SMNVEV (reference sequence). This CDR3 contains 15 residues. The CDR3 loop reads CASSLSGGRFQPQHF. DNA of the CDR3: TGTGCCAGCAGTTTATCGGGGGGGCGCTTTCAGCCCCAGCATTTT.

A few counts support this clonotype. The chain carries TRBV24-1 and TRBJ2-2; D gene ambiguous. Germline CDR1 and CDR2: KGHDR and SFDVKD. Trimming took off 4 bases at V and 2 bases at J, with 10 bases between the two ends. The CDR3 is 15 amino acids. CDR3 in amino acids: CATSDPTYNTGELFF. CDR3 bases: TGTGCCACCAGTGACCCGACGTATAACACCGGGGAGCTGTTTTTT.

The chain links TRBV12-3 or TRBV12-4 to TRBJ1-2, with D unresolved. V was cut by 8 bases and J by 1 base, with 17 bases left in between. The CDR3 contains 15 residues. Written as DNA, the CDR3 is TGTGCCAGCGGGGAGGAGGCTTCGGTTAACTATGGCTACACCTTC. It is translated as CASGEEASVNYGYTF.

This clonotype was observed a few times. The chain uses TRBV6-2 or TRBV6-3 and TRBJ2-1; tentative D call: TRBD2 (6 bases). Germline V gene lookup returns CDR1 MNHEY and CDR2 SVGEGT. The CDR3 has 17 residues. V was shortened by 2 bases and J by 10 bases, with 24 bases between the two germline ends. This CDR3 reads CASSYPTGLAYTMEQFF. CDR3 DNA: TGTGCCAGCAGTTACCCGACCGGGCTAGCGTATACAATGGAGCAGTTCTTC.

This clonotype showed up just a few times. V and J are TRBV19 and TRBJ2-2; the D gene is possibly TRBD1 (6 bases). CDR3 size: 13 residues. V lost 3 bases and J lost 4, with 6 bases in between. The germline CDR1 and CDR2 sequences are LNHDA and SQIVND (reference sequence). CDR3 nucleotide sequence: TGTGCCAGTAGTATCAGGGGCACCGGGGAGCTGTTTTTT. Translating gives CASSIRGTGELFF.

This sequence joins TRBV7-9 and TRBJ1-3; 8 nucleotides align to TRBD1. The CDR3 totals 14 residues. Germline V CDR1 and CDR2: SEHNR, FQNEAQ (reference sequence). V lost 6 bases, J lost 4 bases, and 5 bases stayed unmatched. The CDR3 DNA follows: TGTGCCAGCAGAGAAACAGGGGGAGGAAACACCATATATTTT. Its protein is CASRETGGGNTIYF.

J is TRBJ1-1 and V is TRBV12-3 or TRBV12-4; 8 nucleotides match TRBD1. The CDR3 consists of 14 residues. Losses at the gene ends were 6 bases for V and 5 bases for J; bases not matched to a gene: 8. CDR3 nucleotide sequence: TGTGCCAGCAGACTCGGACAGGGTCGGACTGAAGCTTTCTTT. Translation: CASRLGQGRTEAFF.

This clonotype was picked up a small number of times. CDR3 region: CSASAGQGANQPQHF. As DNA, the CDR3 is TGCAGTGCTTCCGCAGGACAGGGGGCCAATCAGCCCCAGCATTTT. V usage is TRBV20-1 and J usage is TRBJ1-5; 11 bases agree with TRBD1. The germline V gene has CDR1 DFQATT and CDR2 SNEGSKA (reference sequence). Trimming removed 5 bases from V and 3 bases from J; junction bases left unmatched: 6. CDR3 size: 15 residues.

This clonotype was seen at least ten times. CDR3 sequence (DNA): TGTGCCAGCAGCCGAGGGTTCGAGACCCAGTACTTC. Amino acid sequence: CASSRGFETQYF. The chain uses TRBV7-2 and TRBJ2-5, with a weak D call TRBD2 (5 bases). Trimming took off 5 bases at V and 5 bases at J, with 9 bases between the two ends. This CDR3 region has 12 residues. CDR1 SGHTA and CDR2 FQGNSA come from the germline V gene.

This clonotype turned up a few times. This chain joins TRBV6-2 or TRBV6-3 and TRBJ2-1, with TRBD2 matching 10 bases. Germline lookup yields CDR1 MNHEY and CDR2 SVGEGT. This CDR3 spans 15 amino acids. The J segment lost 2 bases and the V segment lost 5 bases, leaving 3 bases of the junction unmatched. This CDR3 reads CASSHGLAAYNEQFF. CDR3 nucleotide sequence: TGTGCCAGCAGTCACGGACTAGCGGCCTACAATGAGCAGTTCTTC.

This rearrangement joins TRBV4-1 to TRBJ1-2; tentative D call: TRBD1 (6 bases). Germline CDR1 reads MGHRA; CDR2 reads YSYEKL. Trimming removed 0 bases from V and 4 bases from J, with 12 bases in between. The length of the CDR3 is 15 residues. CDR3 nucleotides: TGCGCCAGCAGCCAAGAAACCCAGGGGAGCTATGGCTACACCTTC. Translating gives CASSQETQGSYGYTF.

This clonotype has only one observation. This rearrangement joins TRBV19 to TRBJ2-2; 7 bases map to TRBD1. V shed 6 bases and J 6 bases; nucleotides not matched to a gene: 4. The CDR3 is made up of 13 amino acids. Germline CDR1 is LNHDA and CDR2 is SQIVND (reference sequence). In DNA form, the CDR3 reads TGTGCCAGTAGAATACAGGGGCCCGGGGAGCTGTTTTTT. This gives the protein CASRIQGPGELFF.

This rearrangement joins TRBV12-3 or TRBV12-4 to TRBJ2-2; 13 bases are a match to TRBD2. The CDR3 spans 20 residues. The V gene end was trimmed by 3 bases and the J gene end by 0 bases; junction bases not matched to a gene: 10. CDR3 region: CASSLIHRGLAGPNTGELFF. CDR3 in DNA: TGTGCCAGCAGTTTGATTCACCGGGGACTAGCGGGACCGAACACCGGGGAGCTGTTTTTT.

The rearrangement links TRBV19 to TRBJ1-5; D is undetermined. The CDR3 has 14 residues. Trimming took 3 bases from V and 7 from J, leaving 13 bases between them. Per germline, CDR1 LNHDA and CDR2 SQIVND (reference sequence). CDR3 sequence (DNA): TGTGCCAGTAGTATGATGGAAGGCGGACAGCCCCAGCATTTT. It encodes CASSMMEGGQPQHF.

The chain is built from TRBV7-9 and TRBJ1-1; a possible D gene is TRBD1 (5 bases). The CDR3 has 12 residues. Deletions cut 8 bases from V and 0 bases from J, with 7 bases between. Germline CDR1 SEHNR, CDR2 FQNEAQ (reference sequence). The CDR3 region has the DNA TGTGCCAGCGAGACAGTGAACACTGAAGCTTTCTTT. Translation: CASETVNTEAFF.

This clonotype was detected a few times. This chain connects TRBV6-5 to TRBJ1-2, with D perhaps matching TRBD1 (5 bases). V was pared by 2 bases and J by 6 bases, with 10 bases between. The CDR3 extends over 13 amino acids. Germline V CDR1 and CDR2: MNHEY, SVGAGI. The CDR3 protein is CASSYAGMHGYTF. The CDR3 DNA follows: TGTGCCAGCAGTTACGCAGGGATGCATGGCTACACCTTC.

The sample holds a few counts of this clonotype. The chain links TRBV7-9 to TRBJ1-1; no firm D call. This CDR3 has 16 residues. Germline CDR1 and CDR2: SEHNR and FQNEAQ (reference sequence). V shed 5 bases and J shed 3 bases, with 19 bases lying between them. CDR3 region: CASSPSERRRDTEAFF. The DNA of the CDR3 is TGTGCCAGCAGCCCCTCGGAAAGGCGTAGGGACACTGAAGCTTTCTTT.

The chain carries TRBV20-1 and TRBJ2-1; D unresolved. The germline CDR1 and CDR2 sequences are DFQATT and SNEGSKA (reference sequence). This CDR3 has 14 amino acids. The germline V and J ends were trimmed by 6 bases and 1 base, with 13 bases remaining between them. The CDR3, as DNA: TGCAGTGCCGTAAATGTGAAGTCCTACAATGAGCAGTTCTTC. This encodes CSAVNVKSYNEQFF.

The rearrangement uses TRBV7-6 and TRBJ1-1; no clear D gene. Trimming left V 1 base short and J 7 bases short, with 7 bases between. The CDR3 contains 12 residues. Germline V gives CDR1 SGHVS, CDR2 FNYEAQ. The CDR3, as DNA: TGTGCCAGCAGCTTAGTGGGTGTTGAAGCTTTCTTT. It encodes CASSLVGVEAFF.

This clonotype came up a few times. CDR3 residues: CATSDLQGTSGMETQYF. For the CDR3, the DNA is TGTGCCACCAGTGATTTGCAAGGGACTAGCGGGATGGAGACCCAGTACTTC. The chain links TRBV24-1 to TRBJ2-5; 13 positions agree with TRBD2. Germline CDR1 reads KGHDR; CDR2 reads SFDVKD. This CDR3 is built from 17 residues. Unmatched junction bases numbered 5, after V lost 0 bases and J lost 5 bases.

The chain's CDR3 is CASRRRTGRGYQPQHF. For the CDR3, the DNA is TGTGCCAGTAGACGGAGGACAGGGAGGGGGTATCAGCCCCAGCATTTT. The V gene is TRBV19, the J gene TRBJ1-5, with TRBD1 identical over 8 bases. The CDR3 runs 16 residues. J gave up 5 bases and V 6 bases, and 12 bases lay outside the gene matches. From germline, CDR1 is LNHDA and CDR2 SQIVND (reference sequence).

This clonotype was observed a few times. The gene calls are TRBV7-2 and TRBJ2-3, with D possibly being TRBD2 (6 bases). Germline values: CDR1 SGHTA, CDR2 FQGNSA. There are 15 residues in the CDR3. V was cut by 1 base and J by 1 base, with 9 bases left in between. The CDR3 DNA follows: TGTGCCAGCAGCTTAGAACAGCGGGGCACAGATACGCAGTATTTT. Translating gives CASSLEQRGTDTQYF.

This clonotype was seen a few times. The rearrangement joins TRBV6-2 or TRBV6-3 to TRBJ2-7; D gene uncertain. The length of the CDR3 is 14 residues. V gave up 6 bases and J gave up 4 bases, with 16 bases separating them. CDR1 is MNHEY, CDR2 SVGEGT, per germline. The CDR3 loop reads CASRVKRGLYEQYF. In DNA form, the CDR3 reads TGTGCCAGCAGAGTAAAGAGAGGCTTGTACGAGCAGTACTTC.

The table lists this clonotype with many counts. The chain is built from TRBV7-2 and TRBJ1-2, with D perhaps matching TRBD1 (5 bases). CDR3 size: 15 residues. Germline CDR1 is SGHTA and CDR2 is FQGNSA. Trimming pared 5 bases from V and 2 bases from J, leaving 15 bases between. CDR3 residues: CASSLSFGGNYGYTF. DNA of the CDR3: TGTGCCAGCAGCCTGTCCTTCGGGGGGAACTATGGCTACACCTTC.

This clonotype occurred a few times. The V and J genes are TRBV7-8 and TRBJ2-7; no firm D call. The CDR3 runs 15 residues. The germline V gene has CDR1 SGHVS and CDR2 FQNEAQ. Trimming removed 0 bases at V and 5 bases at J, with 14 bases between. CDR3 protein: CASSLAHTVRDEQYV. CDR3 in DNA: TGTGCCAGCAGCTTAGCCCACACGGTTAGGGACGAGCAGTACGTC.

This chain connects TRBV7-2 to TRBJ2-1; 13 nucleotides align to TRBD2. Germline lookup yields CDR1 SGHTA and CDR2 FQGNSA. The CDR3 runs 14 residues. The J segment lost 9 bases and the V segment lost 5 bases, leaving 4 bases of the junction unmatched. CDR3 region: CASSTLAGGSEQFF. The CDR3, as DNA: TGTGCCAGCAGCACACTAGCGGGAGGGAGTGAGCAGTTCTTC.

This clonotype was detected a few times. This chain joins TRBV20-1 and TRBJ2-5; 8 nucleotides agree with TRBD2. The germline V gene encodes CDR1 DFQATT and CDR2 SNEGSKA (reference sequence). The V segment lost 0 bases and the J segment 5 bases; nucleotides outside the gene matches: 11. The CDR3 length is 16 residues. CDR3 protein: CSARDFRGRSGETQYF. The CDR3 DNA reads TGCAGTGCTAGAGATTTCCGCGGGAGGTCTGGCGAGACCCAGTACTTC.